This T cell receptor (beta chain) was sequenced for a study of blood T cell repertoires in COVID-19. Libraries were prepared by immunoSEQ multiplex PCR; TCRdb keeps only in-frame clonotypes and omits some of them. The data show more than 150,000 clones, around four fifths seen once. The CDR3 contains 15 residues. V was pared by 7 bases and J by 5 bases, with 10 bases of the junction left unmatched. Germline CDR1 MDHEN, CDR2 SYDVKM. This sequence originates from a man aged 40-50 years who had recovered from COVID-19. The material sequenced was PBMCs or T cells enriched from blood (not recorded which). The chain employs TRBV28 and TRBJ2-1; the match to TRBD2 covers 8 bases. The CDR3 DNA follows: TGTGCCAGCACCCGGGGGGGTTTCTCGGACAATGAGCAGTTCTTC. It specifies CASTRGGFSDNEQFF.